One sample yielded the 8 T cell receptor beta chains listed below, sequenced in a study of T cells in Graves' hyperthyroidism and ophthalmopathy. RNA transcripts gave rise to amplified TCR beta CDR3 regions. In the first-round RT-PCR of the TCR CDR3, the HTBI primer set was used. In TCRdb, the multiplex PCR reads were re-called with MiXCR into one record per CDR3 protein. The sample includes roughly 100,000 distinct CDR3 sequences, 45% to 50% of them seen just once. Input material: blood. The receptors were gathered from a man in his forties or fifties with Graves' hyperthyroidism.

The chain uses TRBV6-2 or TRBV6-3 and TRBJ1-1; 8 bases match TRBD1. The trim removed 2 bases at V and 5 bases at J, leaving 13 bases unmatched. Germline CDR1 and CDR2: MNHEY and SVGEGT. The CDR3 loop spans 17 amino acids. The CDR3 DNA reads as TGTGCCAGCAGTTACGATGTGACAGGGGATTTCTGGACTGAAGCTTTCTTT. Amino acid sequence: CASSYDVTGDFWTEAFF.

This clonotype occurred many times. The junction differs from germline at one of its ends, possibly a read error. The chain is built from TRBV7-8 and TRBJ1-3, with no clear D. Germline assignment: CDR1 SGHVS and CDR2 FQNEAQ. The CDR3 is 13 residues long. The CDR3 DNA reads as TGTGCCAGCAGCTTAGACCCTGGAAACACCATATGTTTT. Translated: CASSLDPGNTICF.

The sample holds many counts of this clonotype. CDR3 bases: TGTGCCAGCAATCCCCCGTCGTCCATGGGACTAGCGGGAGAGGACAAGTTCTTC. It encodes CASNPPSSMGLAGEDKFF. The V and J genes are TRBV2 and TRBJ2-1; the match to TRBD2 covers 14 bases. CDR3 length: 18 amino acids. The ends lost 7 bases at V and 14 bases at J; junction bases unmatched: 22. The germline gives CDR1 SNHLY, CDR2 FYNNEI.

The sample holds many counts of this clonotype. The CDR3 DNA sequence: TGTGCCAGCAGCTTAGTGAAGGGGCCGGATGAAAAACTGTTTTTT. Amino acids: CASSLVKGPDEKLFF. The V and J genes are TRBV7-2 and TRBJ1-4; perhaps TRBD1 as D (5 bases). Germline CDR1 reads SGHTA; CDR2 reads FQGNSA. The CDR3 is made up of 15 amino acids. V was clipped by 1 base and J by 6 bases, with 12 bases between them.

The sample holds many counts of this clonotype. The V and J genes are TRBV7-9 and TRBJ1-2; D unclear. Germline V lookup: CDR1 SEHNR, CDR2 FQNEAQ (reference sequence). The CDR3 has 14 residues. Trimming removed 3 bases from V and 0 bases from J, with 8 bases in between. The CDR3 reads CASSFTGANYGYTF. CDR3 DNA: TGTGCCAGCAGCTTTACGGGAGCTAACTATGGCTACACCTTC.

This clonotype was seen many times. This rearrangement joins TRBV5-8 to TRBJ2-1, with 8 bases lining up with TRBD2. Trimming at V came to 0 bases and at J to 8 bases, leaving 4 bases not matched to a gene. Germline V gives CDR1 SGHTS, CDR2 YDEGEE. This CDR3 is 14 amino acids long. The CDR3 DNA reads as TGTGCCAGCAGCTTGGGACTAGCGAAGGATGAGCAGTTCTTC. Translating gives CASSLGLAKDEQFF.

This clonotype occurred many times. The CDR3 reads CASSTTSGISTGELFF. In DNA form, the CDR3 reads TGCGCCAGCAGCACGACTAGCGGGATATCCACCGGGGAGCTGTTTTTT. The chain links TRBV5-1 to TRBJ2-2; TRBD2 agrees at 11 bases. The CDR3 loop spans 16 amino acids. Germline assignment: CDR1 SGHRS and CDR2 YFSETQ. The ends lost 4 bases at V and 4 bases at J; junction bases unmatched: 6.

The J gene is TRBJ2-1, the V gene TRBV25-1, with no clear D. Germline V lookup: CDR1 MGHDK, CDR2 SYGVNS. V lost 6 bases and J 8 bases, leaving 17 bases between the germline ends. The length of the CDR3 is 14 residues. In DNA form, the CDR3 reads TGTGCCAGCAGCCTACCGACGCCGCGCCATGAGCAGTTCTTC. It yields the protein CASSLPTPRHEQFF.